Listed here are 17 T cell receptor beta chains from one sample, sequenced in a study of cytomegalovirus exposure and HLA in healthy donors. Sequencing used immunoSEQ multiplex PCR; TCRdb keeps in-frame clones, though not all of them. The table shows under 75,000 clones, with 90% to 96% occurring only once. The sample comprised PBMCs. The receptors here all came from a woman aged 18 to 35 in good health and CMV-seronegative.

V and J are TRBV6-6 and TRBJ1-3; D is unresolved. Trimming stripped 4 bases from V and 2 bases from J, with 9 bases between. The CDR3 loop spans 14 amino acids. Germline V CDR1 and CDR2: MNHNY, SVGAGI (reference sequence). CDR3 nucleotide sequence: TGTGCCAGCAGTTGGGCGACGGCTGGAAACACCATATATTTT. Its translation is CASSWATAGNTIYF.

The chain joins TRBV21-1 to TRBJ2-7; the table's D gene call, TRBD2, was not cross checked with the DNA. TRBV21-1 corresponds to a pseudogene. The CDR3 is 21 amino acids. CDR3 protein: CASSKEPRQGARVAGGYEQYF. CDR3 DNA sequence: TGTGCCAGCAGCAAAGAACCCAGACAGGGGGCTCGGGTAGCGGGAGGATACGAGCAGTACTTC.

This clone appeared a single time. CDR3 region: CASRPGGPSNTGELFF. CDR3 in DNA: TGCGCCAGCAGACCCGGCGGGCCGTCGAACACCGGGGAGCTGTTTTTT. The V and J genes are TRBV10-2 and TRBJ2-2; a possible D gene is TRBD2 (5 bases). CDR1 WSHSY and CDR2 SAAADI come from the germline V gene. This CDR3 spans 16 amino acids. Trimming removed 6 bases at V and 0 bases at J, with 14 bases between.

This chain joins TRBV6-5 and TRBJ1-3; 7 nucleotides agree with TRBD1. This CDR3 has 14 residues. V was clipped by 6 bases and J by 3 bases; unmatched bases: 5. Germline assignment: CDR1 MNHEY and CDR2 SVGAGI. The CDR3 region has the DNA TGTGCCAGCAGGCACGGGACAGTTGGAAACACCATATATTTT. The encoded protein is CASRHGTVGNTIYF.

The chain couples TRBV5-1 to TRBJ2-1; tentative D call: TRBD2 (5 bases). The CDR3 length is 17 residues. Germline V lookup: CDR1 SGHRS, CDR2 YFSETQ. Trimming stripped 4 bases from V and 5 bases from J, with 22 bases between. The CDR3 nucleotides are TGCGCCAGCAGCCGTCCGCCTCCAAGCGGCCCAAACAATGAGCAGTTCTTC. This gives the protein CASSRPPPSGPNNEQFF.

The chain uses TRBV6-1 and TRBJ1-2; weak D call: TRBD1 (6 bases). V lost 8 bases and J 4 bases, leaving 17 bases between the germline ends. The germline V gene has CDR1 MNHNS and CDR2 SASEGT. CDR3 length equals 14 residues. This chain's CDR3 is CASAPRGRPYGYTF. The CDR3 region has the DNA TGTGCCAGCGCCCCGCGGGGGCGCCCCTATGGCTACACCTTC.

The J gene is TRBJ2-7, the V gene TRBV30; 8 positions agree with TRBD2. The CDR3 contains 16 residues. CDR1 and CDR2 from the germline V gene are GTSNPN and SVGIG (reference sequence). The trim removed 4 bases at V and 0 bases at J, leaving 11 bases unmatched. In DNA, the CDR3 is TGTGCCTGGATGCCCACGGGGGGGGGCTTCTCCTACGAGCAGTACTTC. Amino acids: CAWMPTGGGFSYEQYF.

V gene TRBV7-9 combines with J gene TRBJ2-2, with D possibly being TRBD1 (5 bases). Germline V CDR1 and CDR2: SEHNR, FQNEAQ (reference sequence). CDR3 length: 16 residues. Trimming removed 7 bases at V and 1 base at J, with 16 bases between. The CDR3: CASIITQGWNTGELFF. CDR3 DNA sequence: TGTGCCAGCATCATCACCCAGGGATGGAACACCGGGGAGCTGTTTTTT.

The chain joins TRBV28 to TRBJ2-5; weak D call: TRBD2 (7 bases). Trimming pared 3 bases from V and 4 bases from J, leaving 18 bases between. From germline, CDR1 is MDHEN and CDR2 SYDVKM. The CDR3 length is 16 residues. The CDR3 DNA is TGTGCCAGCAGTTTGGCAGATAGGGGGGGCTCAGAGACCCAGTACTTC. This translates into CASSLADRGGSETQYF. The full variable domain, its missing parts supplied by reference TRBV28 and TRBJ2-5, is DVKVTQSSRYLVKRTGEKVFLECVQDMDHENMFWYRQDPGLGLRLIYFSYDVKMKEKGDIPEGYSVSREKKERFSLILESASTNQTSMYLCASSLADRGGSETQYFGPGTRLLVL.

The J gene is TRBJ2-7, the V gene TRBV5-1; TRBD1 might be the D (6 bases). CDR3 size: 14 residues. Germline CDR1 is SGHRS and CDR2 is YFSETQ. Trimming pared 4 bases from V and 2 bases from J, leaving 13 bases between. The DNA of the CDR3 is TGCGCCAGCAGCGACCAGGGGCCACCCTACGAGCAGTACTTC. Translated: CASSDQGPPYEQYF.

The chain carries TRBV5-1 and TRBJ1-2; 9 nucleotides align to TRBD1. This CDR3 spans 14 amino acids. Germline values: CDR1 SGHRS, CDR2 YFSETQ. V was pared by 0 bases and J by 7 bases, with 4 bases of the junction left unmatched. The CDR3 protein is CASSLGDRAGGYTF. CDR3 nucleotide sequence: TGCGCCAGCAGCTTGGGGGACAGGGCTGGTGGCTACACCTTC. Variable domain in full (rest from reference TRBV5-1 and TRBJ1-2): KAGVTQTPRYLIKTRGQQVTLSCSPISGHRSVSWYQQTPGQGLQFLFEYFSETQRNKGNFPGRFSGRQFSNSRSEMNVSTLELGDSALYLCASSLGDRAGGYTFGSGTRLTVV.

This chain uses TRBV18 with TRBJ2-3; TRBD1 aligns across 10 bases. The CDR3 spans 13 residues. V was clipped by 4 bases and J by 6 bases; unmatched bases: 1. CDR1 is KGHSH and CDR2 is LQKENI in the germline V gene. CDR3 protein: CASSQDRGDTQYF. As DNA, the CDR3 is TGTGCCAGCTCACAGGACAGGGGGGATACGCAGTATTTT.

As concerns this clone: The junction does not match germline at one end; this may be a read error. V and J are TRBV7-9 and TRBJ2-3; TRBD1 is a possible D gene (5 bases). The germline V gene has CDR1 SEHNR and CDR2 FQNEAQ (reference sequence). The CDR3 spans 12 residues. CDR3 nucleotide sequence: TGCGCCGGGCAGGGATTCACAGATACGCAGTATTTT. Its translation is CAGQGFTDTQYF.

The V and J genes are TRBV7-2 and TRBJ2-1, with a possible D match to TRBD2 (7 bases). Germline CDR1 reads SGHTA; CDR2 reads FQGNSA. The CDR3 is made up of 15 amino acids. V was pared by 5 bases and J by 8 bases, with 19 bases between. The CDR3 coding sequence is TGTGCCAGCAGCCCAAGGGGGAGGGCCTTGGATGAGCAGTTCTTC. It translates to CASSPRGRALDEQFF.

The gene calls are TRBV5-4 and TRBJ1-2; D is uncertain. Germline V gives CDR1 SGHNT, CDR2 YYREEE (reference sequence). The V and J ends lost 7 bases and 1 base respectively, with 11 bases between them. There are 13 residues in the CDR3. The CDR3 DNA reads TGTGCCAGCTGGGAGGGCGGTAACTATGGCTACACCTTC. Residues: CASWEGGNYGYTF.

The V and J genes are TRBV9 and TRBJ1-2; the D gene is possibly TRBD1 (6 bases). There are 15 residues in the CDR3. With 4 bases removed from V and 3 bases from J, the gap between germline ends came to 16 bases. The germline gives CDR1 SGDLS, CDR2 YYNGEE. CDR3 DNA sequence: TGTGCCAGCAGCCCCGAGGGGGGGCTTTACTATGGCTACACCTTC. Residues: CASSPEGGLYYGYTF.

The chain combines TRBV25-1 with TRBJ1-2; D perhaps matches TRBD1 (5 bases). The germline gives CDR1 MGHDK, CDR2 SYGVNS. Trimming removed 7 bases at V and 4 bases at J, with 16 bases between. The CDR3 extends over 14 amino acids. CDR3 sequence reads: CASMRDGGGYGYTF. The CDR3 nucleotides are TGTGCCAGCATGAGGGACGGGGGTGGCTATGGCTACACCTTC.